This T cell receptor beta chain is from a study of blood T cell repertoires in COVID-19. Sequencing used immunoSEQ multiplex PCR; TCRdb keeps in-frame clones, though not all of them. The sample carries approximately 29,000 clones, around 90% recorded once. After removal of 5 bases from V and 4 bases from J, the junction contained 9 bases not matched to a gene. Germline V gives CDR1 LGHNA, CDR2 YSLEER. The CDR3 spans 16 residues. This chain uses TRBV4-3 with TRBJ2-1; 9 nucleotides line up with TRBD2. The clonotype was recovered from a man between 65 and 80 years old with active COVID-19. The sequenced sample was peripheral blood. For the CDR3, the DNA is TGCGCCAGCAGCTACGTAATAGCGGGAGTGTACAATGAGCAGTTCTTC. This codes for CASSYVIAGVYNEQFF.